This TCR beta chain was observed in a study of T cell responses to AZD1222 COVID-19 vaccine. Study-level findings and limits: Recipients of two AZD1222 doses showed rising Spike-specific TCR breadth and depth. The peak T cell response came first, and repertoires were sampled only after it.

Data came from immunoSEQ multiplex PCR; TCRdb stores just in-frame clones and leaves some out. The sample consists of about 150,000 clones, roughly 90% of them appearing once. Germline CDR1 and CDR2: SGHVS and FQNEAQ. V shed 7 bases and J shed 7 bases, with 16 bases lying between them. This CDR3 has 14 residues. As for this clone: Its target is unknown.

The sequence was collected from an adult in good health. This specimen was peripheral blood, taken on day 0 of AZD1222 vaccination. V usage is TRBV7-8 and J usage is TRBJ2-2, with D perhaps assigned TRBD1 or TRBD2 (6 bases each). The DNA of the CDR3 is TGTGCCAGCACTAAGGTCGGGGGCAGCGGGGAGCTGTTTTTT. It codes for CASTKVGGSGELFF.